This T cell receptor (beta chain) was identified in a study of CD8 T cells in Susac syndrome. A quantity of about 0.45 to 1 ug RNA underwent reverse transcription using random hexamers. Coverage of TCR beta CDR3 amplification by immunoSEQ multiplex PCR extended to 54 Vbeta and 13 Jbeta. TCRdb re-analysed the immunoSEQ multiplex PCR reads in MiXCR, keeping a single row per CDR3 protein. This sample has some 130,000 distinct CDR3 sequences, with 65% to 90% found just once. Remarks on this clonotype: Its antigen is undetermined.

Study-wide results and limits: As the study acknowledged, the number of individuals in its TCR sequencing and HLA analysis was relatively small.

V dropped 2 bases and J dropped 7 bases, with 8 bases sitting between them. The germline gives CDR1 KGHDR, CDR2 SFDVKD. The CDR3 runs to 13 residues. Sequencing of TCR beta drew on CD8+ and CD4+ T cells from blood. Negative magnetic isolation gave CD8+ and CD4+ cells; FACS enriched CD8+ TEMRA. V is TRBV24-1 and J is TRBJ2-1; D remains unclear. The sample was CD8+ T cells from PBMCs. The TCR sequence derives from a human donor with multiple sclerosis. The DNA for the CDR3 is TGTGCCACCAGTGATTCGTTTAGGAATGAGCAGTTCTTC. It is translated as CATSDSFRNEQFF.